The clone carrying this TCR beta chain has ten or more counts. TCRdb reprocessed the reads with MiXCR, giving one entry per CDR3 protein. Of about 19,000 distinct CDR3 sequences listed, roughly 10% are singletons. The germline CDR1 and CDR2 sequences are MNHEY and SVGEGT. The CDR3 extends over 16 amino acids. The V and J ends lost 6 bases and 0 bases, in that order; junction bases with no gene match: 7. The sample belongs to a study of type 1 regulatory T cells. Study context: T-allo10 is an in vitro-generated, Tr1-enriched CD4 T cell product specific for alloantigen.

The sequenced sample was CD4+ T cells, either the whole sample or a sorted fraction (not recorded which). The chain joins TRBV6-2 or TRBV6-3 to TRBJ1-5; 8 bases agree with TRBD1. The receptor's source is a human donor in good health. CDR3 sequence: CASSTGQVFSNQPQHF. The CDR3 DNA follows: TGTGCCAGCAGCACGGGACAGGTTTTTAGCAATCAGCCCCAGCATTTT.